A single sample gave rise to the 7 T cell receptor beta chains below, sequenced in a study of regulatory T cells in long-lasting Graves disease. Time point in this sample: persistent/refractory GD, antithyroid drugs over 5 years with positive TRAb. Making the TCR library involved RNA that had been extracted from PBMCs. Relying on iRepertoire HTBI primers and Arm-PCR of CDR3 regions, the team built TCR beta libraries. TCRdb re-analysed the multiplex PCR reads in MiXCR, keeping a single row per CDR3 protein. This sample has roughly 450,000 distinct CDR3 sequences, with around 21% found just once. The specimen was peripheral blood mononuclear cells (PBMCs), collected when the disease was refractory, from a patient treated with antithyroid drugs. The receptor source for this set is a female donor with Graves disease.

Only a few counts were recorded for this clonotype. The chain links TRBV7-3 to TRBJ1-2; 9 positions agree with TRBD1. There are 15 residues in the CDR3. V trimming: 5 bases; J trimming: 2 bases; junction bases outside the gene matches: 6. Per germline, CDR1 SGHTA and CDR2 FQGTGA. For the CDR3, the DNA is TGTGCCAGCAGCCAGACAGGGGGTGACAACTATGGCTACACCTTC. It yields the protein CASSQTGGDNYGYTF.

The chain combines TRBV2 with TRBJ2-3, with 7 positions matching TRBD2. Germline trimming cut 6 bases from V and 0 bases from J; bases unmatched to any gene: 6. This CDR3 has 15 residues. In germline, CDR1 is SNHLY, CDR2 FYNNEI. The CDR3, as DNA: TGTGCCAGCAGGCTTAGCGGGCCTAGCACAGATACGCAGTATTTT. It is translated as CASRLSGPSTDTQYF.

This clonotype was counted many times. V gene TRBV20-1 combines with J gene TRBJ2-7, with D unclear. Between the trimmed V and J ends, which lost 4 bases and 0 bases, there was a span of 10 bases. The V gene's germline CDR1 is DFQATT and CDR2 SNEGSKA (reference sequence). This CDR3 contains 13 residues. The CDR3 DNA is TGCAGTGCTATGAGGCTAGACTCCTACGAGCAGTACTTC. It specifies CSAMRLDSYEQYF.

This clonotype has a handful of counts. V and J are TRBV27 and TRBJ1-1; D is possibly TRBD1 (5 bases). The CDR3 sequence is 14 residues long. The V end lost 2 bases, the J end lost 6 bases, and 13 bases lay between the germline ends. CDR1 is MNHEY and CDR2 is SMNVEV in the germline V gene (reference sequence). The CDR3 spells CASSLRQRAAEAFF. The CDR3 nucleotides read TGTGCCAGCAGTTTAAGACAGCGGGCCGCTGAAGCTTTCTTT.

This clonotype has a count of ten or more. The rearrangement joins TRBV28 to TRBJ2-7; 9 bases agree with TRBD2. V trimming: 6 bases; J trimming: 5 bases; junction bases outside the gene matches: 11. Germline CDR1 is MDHEN and CDR2 is SYDVKM. The CDR3 contains 15 residues. CDR3 sequence (DNA): TGTGCCAGCAGACCGTTTAGCGGGAGTAACGACGAGCAGTACTTC. Translating gives CASRPFSGSNDEQYF.

This clonotype was counted between two and nine times. The J gene is TRBJ2-2, the V gene TRBV19, with TRBD1 as a possible D gene (5 bases). This CDR3 region has 14 residues. CDR1 LNHDA and CDR2 SQIVND come from the germline V gene (reference sequence). V was shortened by 3 bases and J by 3 bases, with 8 bases between the two germline ends. The CDR3 DNA reads TGTGCCAGTAGTATCTCCAGGGACACCGGGGAGCTGTTTTTT. It is translated as CASSISRDTGELFF.

This clonotype came up many times. V is TRBV28 and J is TRBJ1-5; 8 nucleotides line up with TRBD1. Germline lookup yields CDR1 MDHEN and CDR2 SYDVKM. Trimming at V came to 10 bases and at J to 4 bases, leaving 12 bases not matched to a gene. The CDR3 runs 15 residues. CDR3 sequence: CATESGTGLNQPQHF. In DNA form, the CDR3 reads TGTGCCACCGAGTCCGGGACAGGCTTAAATCAGCCCCAGCATTTT.